The T cell receptor beta chain described here comes from a study of CD8 T cells in Susac syndrome. Study summary: Patients with Susac syndrome who were sequenced included more than 5 with active disease and 8 or 9 in remission.

Germline CDR1 and CDR2: MGHRA and YSYEKL. The CDR3 contains 15 residues. V shed 1 base and J 8 bases; nucleotides not matched to a gene: 3. RNA was extracted with the RNeasy kit, and a quantity of about 0.45 to 1 ug was reverse transcribed using random hexamers. The method of amplification for TCR beta CDR3 was immunoSEQ multiplex PCR, covering 54 Vbeta and 13 Jbeta. TCRdb itself ran the immunoSEQ multiplex PCR reads through MiXCR, one entry per CDR3 protein. Of tens of thousands of distinct CDR3 sequences in the sample, roughly 94% are singletons; the top ten hold approximately 0.48%. Sequencing of TCR beta was carried out in blood CD8+ and CD4+ T cells. TEMRA cells were enriched by FACS, while CD8+ and CD4+ T cells were obtained through a negative isolation that was performed magnetically. This clonotype is a singleton in its sample.

Sequencing used CD8+ T cells from PBMCs. The chain employs TRBV4-1 and TRBJ2-1; TRBD2 matches at 12 bases. The TCR was taken from a human donor with Susac syndrome. For the CDR3, the DNA is TGCGCCAGCAGCCAAGGGCTAGCGGGGGGGGATGAGCAGTTCTTC. Its protein is CASSQGLAGGDEQFF.